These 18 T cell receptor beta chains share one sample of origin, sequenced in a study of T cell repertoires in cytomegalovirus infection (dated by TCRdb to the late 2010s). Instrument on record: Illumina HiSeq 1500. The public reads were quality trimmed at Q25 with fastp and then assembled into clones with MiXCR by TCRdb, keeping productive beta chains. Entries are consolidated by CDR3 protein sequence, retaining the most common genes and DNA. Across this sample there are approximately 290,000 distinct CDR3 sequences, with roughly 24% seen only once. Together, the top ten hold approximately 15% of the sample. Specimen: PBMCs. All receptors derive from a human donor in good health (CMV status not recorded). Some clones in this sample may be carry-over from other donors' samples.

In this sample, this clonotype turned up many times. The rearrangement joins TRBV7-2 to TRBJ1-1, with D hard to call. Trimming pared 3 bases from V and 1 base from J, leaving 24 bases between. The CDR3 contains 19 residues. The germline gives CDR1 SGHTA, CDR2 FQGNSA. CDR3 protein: CASSFWRRVITIPNTEAFF. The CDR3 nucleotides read TGTGCCAGCAGCTTCTGGAGAAGGGTAATCACGATTCCGAACACTGAAGCTTTCTTT.

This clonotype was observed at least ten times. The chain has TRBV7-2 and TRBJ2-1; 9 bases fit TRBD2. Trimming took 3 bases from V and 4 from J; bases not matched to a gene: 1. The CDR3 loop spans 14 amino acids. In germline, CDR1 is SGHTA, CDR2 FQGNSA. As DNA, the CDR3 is TGTGCCAGCAGCTTGCTAGCGGGGTACAATGAGCAGTTCTTC. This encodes CASSLLAGYNEQFF.

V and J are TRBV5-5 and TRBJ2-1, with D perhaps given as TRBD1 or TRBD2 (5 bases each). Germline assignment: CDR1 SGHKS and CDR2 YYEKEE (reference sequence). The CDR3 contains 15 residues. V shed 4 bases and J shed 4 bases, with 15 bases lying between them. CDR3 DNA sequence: TGTGCCAGCAGCGGGGACGGCCTTGGATACAATGAGCAGTTCTTC. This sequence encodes CASSGDGLGYNEQFF.

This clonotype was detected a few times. The CDR3, as DNA: TGCAGTGCTAGCGAGGGACAGGGAGGCTATGGCTACACCTTC. This translates into CSASEGQGGYGYTF. This chain connects TRBV20-1 to TRBJ1-2, with TRBD1 identical over 9 bases. V was pared by 3 bases and J by 4 bases, with 6 bases of the junction left unmatched. CDR3 length equals 14 residues. Germline V gives CDR1 DFQATT, CDR2 SNEGSKA (reference sequence).

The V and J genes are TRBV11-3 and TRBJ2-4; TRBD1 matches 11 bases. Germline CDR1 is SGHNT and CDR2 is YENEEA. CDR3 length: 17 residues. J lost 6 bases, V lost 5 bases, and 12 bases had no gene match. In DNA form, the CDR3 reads TGTGCCAGCAGCCGGGGACAGGGGGTCTCTCGAGGAAACATTCAGTACTTC. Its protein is CASSRGQGVSRGNIQYF.

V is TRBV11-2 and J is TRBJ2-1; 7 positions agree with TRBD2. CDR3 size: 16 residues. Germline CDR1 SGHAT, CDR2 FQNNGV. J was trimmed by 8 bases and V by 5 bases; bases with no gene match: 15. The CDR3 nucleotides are TGTGCCAGCAGCGAGATGGGGAGAGGGAGGGAGGATGAGCAGTTCTTC. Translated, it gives CASSEMGRGREDEQFF.

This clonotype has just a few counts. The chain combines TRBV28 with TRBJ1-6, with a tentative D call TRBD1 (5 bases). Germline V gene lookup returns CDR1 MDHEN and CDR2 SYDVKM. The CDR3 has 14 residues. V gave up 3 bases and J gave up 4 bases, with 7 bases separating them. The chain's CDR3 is CASSFKGYNSPLHF. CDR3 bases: TGTGCCAGCAGTTTTAAGGGGTATAATTCACCCCTCCACTTT. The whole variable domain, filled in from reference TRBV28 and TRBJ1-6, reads DVKVTQSSRYLVKRTGEKVFLECVQDMDHENMFWYRQDPGLGLRLIYFSYDVKMKEKGDIPEGYSVSREKKERFSLILESASTNQTSMYLCASSFKGYNSPLHFGNGTRLTVT.

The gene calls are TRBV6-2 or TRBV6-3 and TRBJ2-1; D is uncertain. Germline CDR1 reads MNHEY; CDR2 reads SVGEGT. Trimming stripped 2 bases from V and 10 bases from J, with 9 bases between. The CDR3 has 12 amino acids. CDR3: CASSYGSKEQFF. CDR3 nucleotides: TGTGCCAGCAGTTACGGAAGCAAGGAGCAGTTCTTC.

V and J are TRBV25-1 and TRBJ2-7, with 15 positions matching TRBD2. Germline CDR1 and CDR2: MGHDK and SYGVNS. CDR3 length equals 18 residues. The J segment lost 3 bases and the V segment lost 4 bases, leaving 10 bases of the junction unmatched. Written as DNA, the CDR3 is TGTGCCAGCAGTGGGGGACTAGCGGGGGGAGAGAGGATCTACGAGCAGTACTTC. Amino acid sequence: CASSGGLAGGERIYEQYF.

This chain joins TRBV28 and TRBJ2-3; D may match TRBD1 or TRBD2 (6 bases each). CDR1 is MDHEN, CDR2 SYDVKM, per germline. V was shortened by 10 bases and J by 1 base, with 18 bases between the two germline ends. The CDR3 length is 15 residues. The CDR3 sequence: CATFSRGPGTDTQYF. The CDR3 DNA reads TGTGCCACATTCTCCCGGGGGCCGGGCACAGATACGCAGTATTTT.

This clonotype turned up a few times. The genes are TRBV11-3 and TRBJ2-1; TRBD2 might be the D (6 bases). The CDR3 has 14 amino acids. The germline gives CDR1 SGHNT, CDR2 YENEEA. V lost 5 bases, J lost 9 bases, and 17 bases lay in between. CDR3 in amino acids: CASSAAGRLREQFF. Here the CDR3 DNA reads TGTGCCAGCAGCGCCGCGGGAAGGTTGCGTGAGCAGTTCTTC.

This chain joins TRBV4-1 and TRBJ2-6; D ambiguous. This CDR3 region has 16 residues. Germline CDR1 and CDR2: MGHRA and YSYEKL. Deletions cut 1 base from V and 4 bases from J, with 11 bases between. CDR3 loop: CASSQVPSLGANVLTF. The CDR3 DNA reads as TGCGCCAGCAGCCAAGTCCCATCGTTAGGGGCCAACGTCCTGACTTTC.

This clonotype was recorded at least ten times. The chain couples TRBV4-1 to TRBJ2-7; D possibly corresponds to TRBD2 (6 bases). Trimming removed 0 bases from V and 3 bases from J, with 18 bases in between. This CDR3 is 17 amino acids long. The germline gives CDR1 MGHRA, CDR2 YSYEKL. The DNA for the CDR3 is TGCGCCAGCAGCCAAGATTGGGGGACTGTGATGGACTACGAGCAGTACTTC. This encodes CASSQDWGTVMDYEQYF.

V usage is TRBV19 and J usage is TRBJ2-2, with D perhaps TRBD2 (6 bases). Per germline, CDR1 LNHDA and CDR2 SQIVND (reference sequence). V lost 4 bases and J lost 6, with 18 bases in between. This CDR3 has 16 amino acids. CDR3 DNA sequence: TGTGCCAGTAGTACCTTAGTTCTGGGAGGCCCCGGGGAGCTGTTTTTT. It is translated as CASSTLVLGGPGELFF.

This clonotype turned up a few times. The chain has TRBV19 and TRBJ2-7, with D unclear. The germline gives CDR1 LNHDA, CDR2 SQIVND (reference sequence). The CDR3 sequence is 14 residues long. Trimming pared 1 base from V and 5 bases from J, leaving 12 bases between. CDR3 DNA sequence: TGTGCCAGTAGTATAGCGTCGATGCTGGACGAGCAGTACTTC. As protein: CASSIASMLDEQYF.

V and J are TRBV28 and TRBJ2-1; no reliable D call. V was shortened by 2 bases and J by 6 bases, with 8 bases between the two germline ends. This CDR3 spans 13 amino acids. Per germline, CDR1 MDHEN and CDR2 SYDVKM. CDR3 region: CASSLSGTNEQFF. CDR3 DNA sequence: TGTGCCAGCAGTTTAAGTGGCACCAATGAGCAGTTCTTC.

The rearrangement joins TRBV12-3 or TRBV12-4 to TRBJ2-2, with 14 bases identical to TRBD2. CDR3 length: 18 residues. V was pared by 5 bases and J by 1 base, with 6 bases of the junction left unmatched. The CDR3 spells CASSPGTSGGRNTGELFF. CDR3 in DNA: TGTGCCAGCAGTCCCGGGACTAGCGGGGGAAGGAACACCGGGGAGCTGTTTTTT.

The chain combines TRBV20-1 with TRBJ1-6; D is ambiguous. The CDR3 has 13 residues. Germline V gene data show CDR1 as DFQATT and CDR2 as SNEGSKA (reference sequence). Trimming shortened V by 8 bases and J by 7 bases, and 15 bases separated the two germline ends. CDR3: CSSGVELNSPLHF. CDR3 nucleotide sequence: TGCAGTTCTGGGGTGGAACTAAATTCACCCCTCCACTTT.